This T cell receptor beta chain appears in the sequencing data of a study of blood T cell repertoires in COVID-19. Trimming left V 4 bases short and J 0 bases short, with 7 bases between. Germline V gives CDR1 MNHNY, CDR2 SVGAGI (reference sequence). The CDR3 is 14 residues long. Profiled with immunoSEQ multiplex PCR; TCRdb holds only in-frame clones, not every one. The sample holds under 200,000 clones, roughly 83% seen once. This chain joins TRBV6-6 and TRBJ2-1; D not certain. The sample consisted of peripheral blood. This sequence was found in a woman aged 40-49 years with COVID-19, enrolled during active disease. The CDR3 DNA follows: TGTGCCAGCAGTTTCCGGAGCTCCTACAATGAGCAGTTCTTC. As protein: CASSFRSSYNEQFF.